This T cell receptor (beta chain) comes out of a study of CD8+ T cells in alopecia areata. Whole-study results and caveats: It was less clear whether patients shared TCRs than it was in mice, possibly because of HLA.

Trimming shortened V by 5 bases and J by 3 bases, and 10 bases separated the two germline ends. CDR1 is SQVTM and CDR2 is ANQGSEA in the germline V gene. This CDR3 contains 12 residues. This clone was seen a few times. Its antigen is as yet unknown. Sorting of CD4+ and CD8+ T cells was performed on PBMCs. Reverse transcribed after extraction, RNA yielded cDNA as the sequencing template. Libraries were prepared by immunoSEQ multiplex PCR; TCRdb keeps only in-frame clonotypes and omits some of them. Of some 110,000 clones in the sample, roughly two fifths are singletons; the top ten hold 3.1%. This receptor was obtained from a human donor with alopecia areata. Sequencing was done on a sample of CD4+ T cells sorted from blood. The rearrangement joins TRBV29-1 to TRBJ1-2, with TRBD1 as a possible D gene (5 bases). The CDR3: CSVQLQDYGYTF. The CDR3 nucleotides are TGCAGCGTTCAATTACAGGACTATGGCTACACCTTC. The complete variable domain, with remaining parts taken from reference TRBV29-1 and TRBJ1-2, reads SAVISQKPSRDICQRGTSLTIQCQVDSQVTMMFWYRQQPGQSLTLIATANQGSEATYESGFVIDKFPISRPNLTFSTLTVSNMSPEDSSIYLCSVQLQDYGYTFGSGTRLTVV.